One and the same sample provided the 7 T cell receptor beta chains below, sequenced in a study of Graves' ophthalmopathy and Graves' hyperthyroidism. Scientists amplified the TCR beta CDR3 regions from RNA transcripts. First-round RT-PCR relied on HTBI primers, and a second-round multiplex PCR came next. MiXCR, applied by TCRdb to the multiplex PCR reads, yields one record per CDR3 protein. Among a few hundred thousand distinct CDR3 sequences listed, about two fifths were seen once. The sequenced material came from peripheral blood or thyroid tissue (not recorded which). The origin of the receptors is an adult man with Graves' hyperthyroidism.

On this clonotype: One base away lies a much larger clone, so this may be a sequencing read error. This sequence joins TRBV5-6 and TRBJ1-2; a possible D gene is TRBD1 (6 bases). Looked up from germline, CDR1 is SGHDT and CDR2 is YYEEEE. This CDR3 is built from 13 residues. V lost 5 bases to trimming and J lost 8 bases, with 16 bases between them. CDR3 residues: CASSRIPDSGYTF. CDR3 in DNA: TGTGCCAGCAGTCGAATCCCGGACAGCGGCTACACCTTC.

In its sample, this clonotype was seen many times. The chain carries TRBV19 and TRBJ2-3; 7 nucleotides align to TRBD1. With 6 bases clipped from V and 1 base from J, the junction kept 4 bases outside the gene matches. The CDR3 length is 14 residues. The V gene's germline CDR1 is LNHDA and CDR2 SQIVND (reference sequence). The CDR3 bases are TGTGCCAGTAGAAATACAGGGGGCACAGATACGCAGTATTTT. It yields the protein CASRNTGGTDTQYF.

This clonotype showed up just a few times. The CDR3 loop reads CASSEISDPNTGELFF. CDR3 DNA sequence: TGTGCCAGCAGTGAAATCTCGGACCCTAACACCGGGGAGCTGTTTTTT. V is TRBV6-1 and J is TRBJ2-2; D gene uncertain. This CDR3 region has 16 residues. Germline V gene sequence: CDR1 MNHNS, CDR2 SASEGT. V dropped 2 bases and J dropped 2 bases, with 12 bases sitting between them.

Concerning this clonotype: This could be a read error, since a much larger clone is one nucleotide away. CDR3 DNA: TGTGCCAGCAGTGAGGCGAGGAATTCACCCCTCCACTTT. It codes for CASSEARNSPLHF. The chain joins TRBV2 to TRBJ1-6; D is undetermined. The CDR3 runs 13 residues. Germline V gene data show CDR1 as SNHLY and CDR2 as FYNNEI. The ends were cut back, 3 bases at V and 7 bases at J, with 7 bases in the middle.

This clonotype has a count of ten or more. The chain joins TRBV20-1 to TRBJ2-5; 8 bases agree with TRBD1. Losses at the gene ends were 5 bases for V and 4 bases for J; bases not matched to a gene: 9. The CDR3 has 14 residues. Germline V gene lookup returns CDR1 DFQATT and CDR2 SNEGSKA (reference sequence). CDR3 in amino acids: CSAAEGQGTETQYF. In DNA, the CDR3 is TGCAGTGCTGCGGAAGGACAGGGAACAGAGACCCAGTACTTC.

At least ten counts were recorded for this clonotype. The chain combines TRBV19 with TRBJ1-2, with D hard to call. The CDR3 runs to 13 residues. CDR1 is LNHDA, CDR2 SQIVND, per germline (reference sequence). The germline V and J ends were trimmed by 7 bases and 4 bases, with 13 bases remaining between them. For the CDR3, the DNA is TGTGCCAGTAAATCAGGTTTTGGCTATGGCTACACCTTC. This sequence encodes CASKSGFGYGYTF.

This clonotype was counted between two and nine times. The chain is built from TRBV7-9 and TRBJ1-1; TRBD1 might be the D (6 bases). Germline lookup yields CDR1 SEHNR and CDR2 FQNEAQ (reference sequence). With 3 bases removed from V and 4 bases from J, the gap between germline ends came to 33 bases. The CDR3 consists of 21 residues. The CDR3 nucleotides read TGTGCCAGCAGCTTTCCTTCTTCTTGGGGGGGCGAGACCTATTTAGGCACTGAAGCTTTCTTT. Amino acid sequence: CASSFPSSWGGETYLGTEAFF.